The entry below gives a single T cell receptor beta chain sequence along with its context. Its antigen is unknown. No clone much larger than this one lies a single base away; base qualities are absent. This sample is drawn from a study of Ad26.COV2.S vaccination and SARS-CoV-2 variants (dated by TCRdb to about 2021). Some background on the complete study: Vaccine-arm donors were drawn from COV1001, a multicentre, randomized, double-blind, placebo-controlled phase I-IIa trial of Ad26.COV2.S in healthy adults. The TCR-sequenced set comprised approximately 32 samples: around 20 Ad26.COV2.S vaccine recipients, 5 placebo recipients and 8 SARS-CoV-2 convalescent individuals. Blinding of investigators to trial group allocation was maintained during experiments and outcome assessment. TCRbeta repertoire sequencing was used to assess the specificity and breadth of SARS-CoV-2-reactive T cell receptors after Ad26.COV2.S vaccination. Ad26.COV2.S was administered intramuscularly at 5 x 10^10 or 1 x 10^11 viral particles, either as a single shot or as two shots given 56 days apart. Participants in the trial were split at random into five groups of five each, receiving low-dose or high-dose Ad26.COV2.S once or twice, or else placebo on both occasions. Results and caveats for the whole study, not just this receptor: Compared with placebo recipients, Ad26.COV2.S recipients showed higher spike-specific TCR breadth (P = 0.0014). Substantial breadth of spike-specific CD8+ and CD4+ T cell responses was reported after vaccination. The study was not powered for comparison of responses between vaccine doses or regimens. The authors noted that total T cell responses may have been underestimated by the TCR breadth and depth analyses. Vaccine and placebo recipients had comparable non-spike TCR breadth, which fits with the vaccine containing only spike.

The immunoSEQ Assay was the method used to sequence TCRbeta CDR3 regions. After extraction, genomic DNA underwent amplification by bias-controlled multiplex PCR, followed by high-throughput sequencing. The original methods were these. Collapsing and filtering of sequences were performed to quantify the absolute abundance of each unique TCRbeta CDR3 region. Usable DNA was measured by amplifying reference genes present in all nucleated cells, and TCRbeta template counts were normalized to that usable DNA to estimate T cell fraction. Repertoire TCRs were annotated as SARS-CoV-2-specific by exact matching of V gene, CDR3 amino acid sequence and J gene to a known reactive TCR set. MIRA supplied the reference SARS-CoV-2 TCR set, which was filtered for enrichment in COVID-19-positive ImmuneCODE repertoires so that public or cross-reactive TCRs were removed. Drawing on the MIRA antigens, annotated TCRs were analysed further at the level of specific ORF or position within ORF. Breadth was defined as annotated unique rearrangements over total unique productive rearrangements; depth was the summed frequency of those rearrangements. Two-sided Wilcoxon rank-sum tests were used to compare TCR breadth between groups. Imported from immuneACCESS, the table was reduced by TCRdb to in-frame sequences with V and J called. These copies leave out some clones; in studies compared against another copy, an unresolved V gene accounts for under half, and the cause of the remainder is not known. The DNA was the basis for D and trimming; V, J and clone size are from that table. This sample is represented by about 410,000 clones; about 92% of them were singletons. The top ten constitute around 1.7% of the sample.

The intended sense of this specimen's treatment or condition label: over 15 received Ad26.COV2.S at low or high dose, single or two shots; several received placebo; per-sample allocation not given. For vaccine and placebo recipients, repertoires were sequenced using samples collected on day 63 after the first injection. Between 29 July and 7 August 2020, Cohort 1b enrolled 25 adults aged 18-55 years at one site in Boston, USA. Ad26.COV2.S consisted of a replication-incompetent adenovirus type 26 vector by which a prefusion-stabilized SARS-CoV-2 spike protein from the original Wuhan strain was expressed. V and J are trimmed by 4 bases and 4 bases, and the gene matches miss 4 bases of the junction. The CDR3 numbers 14 residues from cysteine through phenylalanine. Here the CDR3 DNA is all that survives: 42 bases in frame from base 1. The germline V gene provides CDR1 MNHEY and CDR2 SVGAGI.

Recombination linked TRBV6-5 to TRBJ1-3, and 7 junction bases match TRBD1. This receptor was taken from a person aged 18-65 years who received the Ad26.COV2.S COVID-19 vaccine or a placebo. Sample: peripheral blood, taken in a trial of Ad26.COV2.S vaccine versus placebo. The DNA sequence reads TGTGCCAGCAGTTTAACAGGGGTCGGAAACACCATATATTTT. It translates to CASSLTGVGNTIYF.